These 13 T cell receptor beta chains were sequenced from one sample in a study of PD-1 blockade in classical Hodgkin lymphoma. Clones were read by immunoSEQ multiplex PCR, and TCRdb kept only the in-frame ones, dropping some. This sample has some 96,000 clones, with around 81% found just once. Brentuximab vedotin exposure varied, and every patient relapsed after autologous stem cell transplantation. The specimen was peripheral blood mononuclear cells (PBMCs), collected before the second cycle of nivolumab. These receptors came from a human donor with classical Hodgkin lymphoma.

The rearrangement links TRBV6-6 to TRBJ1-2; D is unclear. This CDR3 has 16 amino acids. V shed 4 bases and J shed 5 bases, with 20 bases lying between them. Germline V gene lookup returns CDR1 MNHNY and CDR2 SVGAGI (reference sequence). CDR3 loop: CASSFSPRRTNYGYTF. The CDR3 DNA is TGTGCCAGCAGTTTCTCCCCCAGAAGGACCAATTATGGCTACACCTTC.

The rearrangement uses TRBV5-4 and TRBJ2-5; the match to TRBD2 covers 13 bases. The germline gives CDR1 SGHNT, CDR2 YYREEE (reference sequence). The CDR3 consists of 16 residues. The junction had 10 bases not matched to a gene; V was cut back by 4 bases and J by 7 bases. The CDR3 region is CASSTATSGRAGTQYF. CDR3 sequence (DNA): TGTGCCAGCAGCACCGCCACTAGCGGGAGGGCCGGGACCCAGTACTTC.

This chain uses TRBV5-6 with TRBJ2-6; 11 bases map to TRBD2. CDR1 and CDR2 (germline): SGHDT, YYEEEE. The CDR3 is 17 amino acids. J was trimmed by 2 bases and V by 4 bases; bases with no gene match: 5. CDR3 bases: TGTGCCAGCAGCACGGTAGCGGGAGGGGCTGGGGCCAACGTCCTGACTTTC. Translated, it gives CASSTVAGGAGANVLTF.

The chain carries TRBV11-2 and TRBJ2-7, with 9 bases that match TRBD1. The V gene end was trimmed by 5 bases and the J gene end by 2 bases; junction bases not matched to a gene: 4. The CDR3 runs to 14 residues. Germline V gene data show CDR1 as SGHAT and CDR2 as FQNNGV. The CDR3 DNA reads TGTGCCAGCAGCCCCGGGACAGGGACCTACGAGCAGTACTTC. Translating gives CASSPGTGTYEQYF.

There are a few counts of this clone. The DNA of the CDR3 is TGTGCCAGCAGTTCGACCCCGGGACTCAAGAGGACCTTC. Residues: CASSSTPGLKRTF. The chain employs TRBV27 and TRBJ1-2, with a tentative D call TRBD1 (5 bases). The CDR3 has 13 residues. Trimming cost V 4 bases and J 14 bases, with 20 bases left between them. Germline lookup yields CDR1 MNHEY and CDR2 SMNVEV (reference sequence).

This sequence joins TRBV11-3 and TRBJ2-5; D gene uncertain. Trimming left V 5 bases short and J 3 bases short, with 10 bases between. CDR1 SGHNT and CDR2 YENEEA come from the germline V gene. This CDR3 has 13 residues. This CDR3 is CASSPNLEETQYF. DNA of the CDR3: TGTGCCAGCAGCCCTAACCTTGAAGAGACCCAGTACTTC.

The DNA for the CDR3 is TGTGCCTGGGGGGACACCGCGGAAAAACTGTTTTTT. Translated: CAWGDTAEKLFF. The rearrangement links TRBV30 to TRBJ1-4; D possibly corresponds to TRBD1 (6 bases). Deletions cut 5 bases from V and 8 bases from J, with 12 bases between. From germline, CDR1 is GTSNPN and CDR2 SVGIG (reference sequence). This CDR3 has 12 amino acids.

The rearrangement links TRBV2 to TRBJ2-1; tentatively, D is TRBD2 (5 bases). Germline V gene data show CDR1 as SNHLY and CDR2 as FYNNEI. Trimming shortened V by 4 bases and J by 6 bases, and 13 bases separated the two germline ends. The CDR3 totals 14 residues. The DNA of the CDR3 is TGTGCCAGCAGTGGAGAGGGAGTTGGCAATGAGCAGTTCTTC. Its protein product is CASSGEGVGNEQFF.

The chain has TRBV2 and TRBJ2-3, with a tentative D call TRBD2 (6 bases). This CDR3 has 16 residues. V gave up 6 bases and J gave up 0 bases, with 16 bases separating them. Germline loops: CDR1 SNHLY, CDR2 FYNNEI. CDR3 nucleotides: TGTGCCAGCAGGAAGCGGGTGGATGCTAGCACAGATACGCAGTATTTT. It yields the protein CASRKRVDASTDTQYF.

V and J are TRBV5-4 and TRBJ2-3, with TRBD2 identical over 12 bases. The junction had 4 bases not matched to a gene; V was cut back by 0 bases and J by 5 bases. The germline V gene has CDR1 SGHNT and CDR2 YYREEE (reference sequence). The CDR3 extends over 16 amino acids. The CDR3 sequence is CASSLGLAGAVDTQYF. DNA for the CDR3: TGTGCCAGCAGCTTGGGACTAGCGGGGGCTGTAGATACGCAGTATTTT.

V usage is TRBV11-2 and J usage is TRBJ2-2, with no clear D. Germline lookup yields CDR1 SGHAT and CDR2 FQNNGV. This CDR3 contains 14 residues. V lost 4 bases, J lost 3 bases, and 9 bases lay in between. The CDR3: CASSSGVYTGELFF. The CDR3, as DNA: TGTGCCAGCAGCTCAGGAGTATACACCGGGGAGCTGTTTTTT.

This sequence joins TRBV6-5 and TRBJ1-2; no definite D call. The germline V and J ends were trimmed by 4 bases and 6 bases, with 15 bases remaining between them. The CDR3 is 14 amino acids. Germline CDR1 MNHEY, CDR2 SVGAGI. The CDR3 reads CASSSSTEGHGYTF. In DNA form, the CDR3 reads TGTGCCAGCAGTTCTAGCACGGAGGGCCATGGCTACACCTTC.

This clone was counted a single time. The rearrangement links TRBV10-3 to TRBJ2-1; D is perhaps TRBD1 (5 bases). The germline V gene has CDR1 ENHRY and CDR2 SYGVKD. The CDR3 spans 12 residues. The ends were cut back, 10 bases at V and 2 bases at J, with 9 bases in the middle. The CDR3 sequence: CATRQTYNEQFF. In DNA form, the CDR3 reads TGTGCCACCCGACAGACCTACAATGAGCAGTTCTTC.